The clone carrying this T cell receptor (beta chain) was observed many times. Its cognate antigen is unknown. The sample originates from a study of identical twins. V was shortened by 5 bases and J by 0 bases, with 20 bases between the two germline ends. Germline lookup yields CDR1 DFQATT and CDR2 SNEGSKA (reference sequence). This CDR3 comprises 16 residues. Study-level results: Alpha sequences that were out-of-frame and twin-shared showed an excess of low generation probability. Models underestimated TCR alpha sharing (out-of-frame) in monozygotic twins. Cross-sectional statistics underpinned the conclusions; the same donors were not followed.

Template switching created a universal primer site, and the cDNA included unique molecular identifiers. MiXCR, applied by TCRdb to the 5' RACE reads, yields one record per CDR3 protein. The sample includes around 220,000 distinct CDR3 sequences, over 9.5% of them seen just once. This TCR was recovered from a man between 45 and 60 years old in good health. Input material: memory T cells sorted from blood. The chain combines TRBV20-1 with TRBJ2-7, with a tentative D call TRBD2 (5 bases). CDR3 protein: CSAPGSWERPSYEQYF. CDR3 sequence (DNA): TGCAGTGCTCCAGGTTCGTGGGAGCGGCCCTCCTACGAGCAGTACTTC.